A selection of T cell receptor beta chains follows, all from one sample in a study of metastatic and nonmetastatic thyroid tumors. MiXCR was used by TCRdb to re-call the PCR reads. The repertoire consists of 20,000 to 30,000 clones, with 10% to 15% occurring once and the leading ten covering approximately 4.9%. The specimen was blood. These receptors all stem from a female donor with papillary thyroid cancer or a benign thyroid nodule (not recorded which). Some clones in this sample may be carry-over from other donors' samples. Both conserved end residues are part of each CDR3. The D gene is left open where the match is weak. Size is omitted from some rows. Given values are once, few, many or a class for expanded clones.

>-|TRBJ1-3|TRBV28|many
CASSSRTVSGNTIYF
TGTGCCAGCAGTTCACGGACGGTCTCTGGAAACACCATATATTTT
>TRBD1|TRBJ1-4|TRBV5-1|-
CASRGAEEKLFF
TGCGCAAGCAGGGGGGCCGAGGAAAAACTGTTTTTT
>-|TRBJ2-3|TRBV20-1|-
CSASLDYEQYF
TGCAGTGCTTCCCTAGACTACGAGCAGTATTTT
>-|TRBJ2-7|TRBV6-1|many
CASSPGEAVSYEQYF
TGTGCCAGCAGCCCCGGGGAGGCCGTCTCCTACGAGCAGTACTTC
>TRBD2|TRBJ2-1|TRBV19|many
CASSIDGTSGRLYNEQFF
TGTGCCAGTAGTATAGATGGGACTAGCGGGAGACTCTACAATGAGCAGTTCTTC
>-|TRBJ1-1|TRBV6-6|few
CASSYGRSWNTEAFF
TGTGCCAGTAGTTACGGCAGATCTTGGAACACTGAAGCTTTCTTT
>TRBD2|TRBJ2-3|TRBV19|many
CASSLTSGSLRKTDTQYF
TGTGCCAGTAGTCTCACTAGCGGGTCGCTGAGAAAGACAGATACGCAGTATTTT
>-|TRBJ2-7|TRBV20-1|medium-sized
CSARGGGDRGEQYF
TGCAGTGCTAGAGGTGGGGGAGATAGGGGGGAGCAGTACTTC
>-|TRBJ1-5|TRBV4-1|medium-sized
CASSQDPGSQPQHF
TGCGCCAGCAGCCAAGATCCGGGCAGTCAGCCCCAGCATTTT
>-|TRBJ1-4|TRBV30|many
CAWNGVGRGNEKLFF
TGTGCCTGGAACGGCGTGGGCAGGGGTAATGAAAAACTGTTTTTT
>-|TRBJ2-7|TRBV10-1|many
CASREVRGEQYF
TGCGCCAGCAGGGAAGTTCGGGGTGAGCAGTACTTC
>TRBD1|TRBJ1-5|TRBV28|many
CASKGGTVQGVQPQHF
TGTGCCAGCAAAGGAGGAACGGTACAGGGGGTCCAGCCCCAGCATTTT
>-|TRBJ2-7|TRBV20-1|medium-sized
CSAGFGGNYEQYF
TGCAGTGCTGGGTTCGGCGGGAACTACGAGCAGTACTTC
>-|TRBJ1-4|TRBV6-1|many
CASSPGQGLKEKLFF
TGTGCCAGCAGCCCTGGACAAGGATTAAAGGAAAAACTGTTTTTT
>-|TRBJ2-1|TRBV5-1|many
CASSPGSPEVDNEQFF
TGCGCCAGCAGCCCCGGGAGCCCCGAGGTGGACAATGAGCAGTTCTTC
>TRBD2|TRBJ2-3|TRBV5-6|many
CASSLAKRREGDDTQYF
TGTGCCAGCAGCTTGGCCAAACGGCGGGAGGGTGATGATACGCAGTATTTT
>-|TRBJ1-3|TRBV5-1|-
CASSPNADCGNTIYF
TGCGCCAGCAGCCCGAACGCAGACTGTGGTAACACCATATATTTT
>-|TRBJ2-1|TRBV6-5|many
CASSYLGGGSYNEQFF
TGTGCCAGCAGCTACTTGGGAGGGGGTTCCTACAATGAGCAGTTCTTC
>-|TRBJ2-5|TRBV6-1|many
CASSFPDYSAQGTQYF
TGTGCCAGCAGTTTCCCCGATTACAGCGCGCAAGGGACCCAGTACTTC
>-|TRBJ1-5|TRBV3-1|many
CASSQGLTANQPQHF
TGTGCCAGCAGCCAAGGGCTAACAGCAAATCAGCCCCAGCATTTT
>-|TRBJ2-3|TRBV4-2|many
CASSQGDTTTLIDTQYF
TGTGCCAGCAGCCAAGGCGATACGACTACACTGATAGATACGCAGTATTTT
>-|TRBJ2-7|TRBV10-1|many
CASSVVPMGEQYF
TGCGCCAGCAGTGTAGTCCCGATGGGAGAGCAGTACTTC